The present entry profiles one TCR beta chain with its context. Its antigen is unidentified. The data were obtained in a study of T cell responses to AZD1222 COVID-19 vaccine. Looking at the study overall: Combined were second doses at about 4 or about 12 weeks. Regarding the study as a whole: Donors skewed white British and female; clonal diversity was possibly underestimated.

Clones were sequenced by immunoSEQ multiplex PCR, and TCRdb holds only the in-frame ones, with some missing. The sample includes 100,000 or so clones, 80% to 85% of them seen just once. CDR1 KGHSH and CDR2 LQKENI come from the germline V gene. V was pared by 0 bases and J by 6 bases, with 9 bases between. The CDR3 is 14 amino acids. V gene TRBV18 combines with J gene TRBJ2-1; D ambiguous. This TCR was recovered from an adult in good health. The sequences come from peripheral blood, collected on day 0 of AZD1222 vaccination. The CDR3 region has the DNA TGTGCCAGCTCACCACCGGGCCTCCCCAATGAGCAGTTCTTC. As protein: CASSPPGLPNEQFF. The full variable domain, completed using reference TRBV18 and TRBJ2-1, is NAGVMQNPRHLVRRRGQEARLRCSPMKGHSHVYWYRQLPEEGLKFMVYLQKENIIDESGMPKERFSAEFPKEGPSILRIQQVVRGDSAAYFCASSPPGLPNEQFFGPGTRLTVL.